This TCR beta chain was captured in a study of T cell responses to AZD1222 COVID-19 vaccine. Repertoires were generated with immunoSEQ multiplex PCR, while TCRdb's copy carries only in-frame clones and drops some. Here the sample spans about 150,000 clones, roughly nine tenths being singletons. Study observations and caveats: The span of vaccine-associated CD4 TCRs extended across spike, with dominance at 160-218 and 743-854.

As concerns this clone: Its antigen is not identified.

Source: peripheral blood, taken on day 0 of AZD1222 vaccination. This clonotype was obtained from an adult in good health.

CDR3: CATSREAGVLTDTQYF. CDR3 sequence (DNA): TGTGCCACCAGCAGAGAAGCGGGAGTTCTCACAGATACGCAGTATTTT. This chain connects TRBV15 to TRBJ2-3; 8 positions agree with TRBD2. J was trimmed by 2 bases and V by 0 bases; bases with no gene match: 4. The germline V gene has CDR1 LNHNV and CDR2 YYDKDF (reference sequence). CDR3 length: 16 residues.